A selection of T cell receptor beta chains follows, all from one sample in a study of T-cell reconstitution after alpha-beta-depleted transplantation in children. TCRdb passed the PCR reads through MiXCR, listing each CDR3 protein once. The repertoire holds hundreds of thousands of distinct CDR3 sequences, with roughly 15% as singletons. Sequenced material: PBMCs from the stem cell graft donor, taken from the stem cell graft. These receptors all stem from a human donor who donated a stem cell graft to a child with acute myeloid leukemia. CDR3s include the opening cysteine and the closing phenylalanine or tryptophan. The D gene is left open where the match is weak. Not every row has a clone size; where given, it reads once, few, many or a size class.

V,J,D,size,DNA,CDR3
TRBV20-1,TRBJ1-1,.,few,TGCAGTGCCAGGAACAGGGACACTGAAGCTTTCTTT,CSARNRDTEAFF
TRBV29-1,TRBJ2-3,TRBD1,.,TGCAGCGGGGACAGGGGGTTTGGAGATACGCAGTATTTT,CSGDRGFGDTQYF
TRBV6-5,TRBJ1-1,TRBD1,few,TGTGCCAGCAGTTACCTGGACAGGGGAGTAACTGAAGCTTTCTTT,CASSYLDRGVTEAFF
TRBV12-3/TRBV12-4,TRBJ2-1,.,few,TGTGCCAGCAGTTTGAGGCAGGGGGGCAATGAGCAGTTCTTC,CASSLRQGGNEQFF
TRBV7-9,TRBJ1-1,.,.,TGTGCCAGCAGCTTAGTGTTCGGGGCCACTGAAGCTTTCTTT,CASSLVFGATEAFF
TRBV20-1,TRBJ2-3,TRBD2,few,TGCAGTGCTAGAGATGGTAGTCGGGGGGGTATCTTT,CSARDGSRGGIF
TRBV20-1,TRBJ2-7,.,many,TGCAGTGCTAGAGATGAGACAGACCTCTACGAGCAGTACTTC,CSARDETDLYEQYF
TRBV7-8,TRBJ2-2,TRBD2,.,TGTGCCAGCAGCTTAGGCAGGCGGGGGGGACGTAGCACCGGGGAGCTGTTTTTT,CASSLGRRGGRSTGELFF
TRBV18,TRBJ1-5,TRBD1,many,TGTGCCAGCTCACCAAATACAGGGGGGAATCAGCCCCAGCATTTT,CASSPNTGGNQPQHF
TRBV20-1,TRBJ1-1,TRBD1,many,TGCAGTGCCGGGACAGGGGGAAATCGGGACACTGAAGCTTTCTTT,CSAGTGGNRDTEAFF
TRBV5-1,TRBJ2-2,.,many,TGTGCCAGCAGTTCGAGCGGGGAGCTGTTTTTT,CASSSSGELFF
TRBV20-1,TRBJ2-5,TRBD2,many,TGCAGTGCTCCCGGGACTAGCGGGGCCAGGTACTTC,CSAPGTSGARYF
TRBV20-1,TRBJ2-3,.,many,TGCAGTGCTCAGCCGCGGTCTAGCACAGATACGCAGTATTTT,CSAQPRSSTDTQYF
TRBV20-1,TRBJ1-1,.,.,TGCAGGGTCCGGGACCCATACGGGACTGAAGCTTTCTTT,CRVRDPYGTEAFF
TRBV13,TRBJ1-1,.,many,TGTGCCAGCAGCTTAGGATATGGGAGAAACACTGAAGCTTTCTTT,CASSLGYGRNTEAFF
TRBV9,TRBJ2-1,.,few,TGTGCCAGCAGCGTAGATGACAGTTTAGGTGAGCAGTTCTTC,CASSVDDSLGEQFF
TRBV9,TRBJ2-3,TRBD2,few,TGTGCCAGCAGCGTAGAGGGTAGCGGGGGTGATACGCAGTATTTT,CASSVEGSGGDTQYF
TRBV7-2,TRBJ1-6,.,many,TGTGCCAGCAGCTTCGGACAGCGTAATTCACCCCTCCACTTT,CASSFGQRNSPLHF
TRBV7-2,TRBJ1-5,.,many,TGTGCCAGCAGCTTGCCGGGAGCTCAGCCCCAGCATTTT,CASSLPGAQPQHF
TRBV5-1,TRBJ2-1,.,.,TGCGCCAGCCGTTTCGACAGAAATGAGCAGTTCTTC,CASRFDRNEQFF
TRBV7-2,TRBJ1-5,TRBD1,.,TGTGCCAGCAGCTTCGGGACAGGCTTATATCAGCCCCAGCATTTT,CASSFGTGLYQPQHF
TRBV6-1,TRBJ2-3,TRBD1,many,TGTGCCAGCAGTGCCGGGACAGGGCGGAAAAATACGCAGTATTTT,CASSAGTGRKNTQYF
TRBV20-1,TRBJ1-4,.,many,TGCAGTGCGGAGGGTGCAACTAATGAAAAACTGTTTTTT,CSAEGATNEKLFF
TRBV12-3/TRBV12-4,TRBJ1-1,.,few,TGTGCCAGCAGTGCCCCGACAGGAATGAACACTGAAGCTTTCTTT,CASSAPTGMNTEAFF
TRBV20-1,TRBJ1-6,.,many,TGCAGTGCCCCTCAGGGTTTAGATAGTTCACCCCTCCACTTT,CSAPQGLDSSPLHF
TRBV5-1,TRBJ2-7,TRBD1,many,TGCGCCAGCAGCTTGGGGGACAGGGGGCCCTACGAGCAGTACTTC,CASSLGDRGPYEQYF
TRBV12-3/TRBV12-4,TRBJ2-6,TRBD1,.,TGTGCCACCGCAGACAGGGGTCGGGCCAACGTCCTGACTTTC,CATADRGRANVLTF
TRBV29-1,TRBJ2-1,.,.,TGCAGCGTTGAAGTATGGCAGGGGATTTCGCCGTTCTTC,CSVEVWQGISPFF
TRBV12-3/TRBV12-4,TRBJ2-1,TRBD1,many,TGTGCCAGCAGCCGGACAGGGGCGGGGGATGAGCAGTTCTTC,CASSRTGAGDEQFF
TRBV7-9,TRBJ1-1,.,many,TGTGCCAGCAGCCCGGAGCCTTATGAAGCTTTCTTT,CASSPEPYEAFF
TRBV20-1,TRBJ1-1,.,few,TGCAGTGCCCAGAAACGGTGGACAGCCTCAGATATGAACACTGAAGCTTTCTTT,CSAQKRWTASDMNTEAFF
TRBV6-5,TRBJ1-4,.,many,TGTGCCAGCAGTTACTCCGCTGGCGAGAGAATGGAACTGTTTTTT,CASSYSAGERMELFF
TRBV5-1,TRBJ2-2,.,many,TGCGCCAGCAGCTTGGCCACAGGAACCGGGGAGCTGTTTTTT,CASSLATGTGELFF
TRBV7-2,TRBJ2-4,.,few,TGTGCCAGCAGCTTAGGGGGTGACAGACCTATTCAGTACTTC,CASSLGGDRPIQYF
TRBV20-1,TRBJ2-1,.,many,TGCAGTGCTAGGGTCCCGAGCTTCTACTCCTACAATGAGCAGTTCTTC,CSARVPSFYSYNEQFF
TRBV20-1,TRBJ2-3,TRBD2,.,TGCAGTTCAATGGCGGGGGTGAACACAGATACGCAGTATTTT,CSSMAGVNTDTQYF
TRBV11-1,TRBJ1-1,TRBD1,.,TGTGCCAGCAGCTTAGAATGGGCAGGGGGCGCGAGGGACACTGAAGCTTTCTTT,CASSLEWAGGARDTEAFF
TRBV20-1,TRBJ2-5,.,many,TGCAGTGCTAGAGATCTATGGGGTTTACAAGAGACCCAGTACTTC,CSARDLWGLQETQYF
TRBV20-1,TRBJ2-6,TRBD1,few,TGCAGTGCTAGAGAGGGCAGGGGGAGCCCTGGGGCCAACGTCCTGACTTTC,CSAREGRGSPGANVLTF
TRBV6-2/TRBV6-3,TRBJ2-1,TRBD2,few,TGTGCCAGCAGCTTCGTAGGGACTAGGAGGTGGCATGAGCAGTTCTTC,CASSFVGTRRWHEQFF
TRBV20-1,TRBJ2-6,.,.,TGCAGTGCCCTCCGCTTGGCCGTCTCGGGGGCCAACGTCCTGACTTTC,CSALRLAVSGANVLTF
TRBV6-5,TRBJ2-1,TRBD1,many,TGTGCCAGCAGTTTCGACAGGGGAGCTCATGAGCAGTTCTTC,CASSFDRGAHEQFF
TRBV20-1,TRBJ1-5,TRBD1,.,TGCAGTGCTAGTAGGGCAGGGGGCTCACAGCCCCAGCATTTT,CSASRAGGSQPQHF
TRBV7-6,TRBJ2-5,.,many,TGTGCCAGCAGGCTAGCCGGTGCGGAGACCCAGTACTTC,CASRLAGAETQYF
TRBV7-2,TRBJ2-7,.,many,TGTGCCAGCAGCTTAGAGGCGGGCGACGAGCAGTACTTC,CASSLEAGDEQYF
TRBV29-1,TRBJ1-2,.,many,TGCAGCGTTGAACCTGATGGCGGCTACACCTTC,CSVEPDGGYTF
TRBV4-3,TRBJ2-1,.,many,TGCGCCAGCAGCCATTGGGTTCGGGCCGGTGAGCAGTTCTTC,CASSHWVRAGEQFF
TRBV20-1,TRBJ2-5,.,many,TGCAGTGCTAGAGATGAGGGGGAGACCCAGTACTTC,CSARDEGETQYF
TRBV24-1,TRBJ2-1,.,few,TGTGCCACCAGTGATTTTGGGAATGAGCAGTTCTTC,CATSDFGNEQFF
TRBV5-8,TRBJ2-1,TRBD1,few,TGTGCCAGCAGCTTATACAACAGGGGTGGCAATGAGCAGTTCTTC,CASSLYNRGGNEQFF